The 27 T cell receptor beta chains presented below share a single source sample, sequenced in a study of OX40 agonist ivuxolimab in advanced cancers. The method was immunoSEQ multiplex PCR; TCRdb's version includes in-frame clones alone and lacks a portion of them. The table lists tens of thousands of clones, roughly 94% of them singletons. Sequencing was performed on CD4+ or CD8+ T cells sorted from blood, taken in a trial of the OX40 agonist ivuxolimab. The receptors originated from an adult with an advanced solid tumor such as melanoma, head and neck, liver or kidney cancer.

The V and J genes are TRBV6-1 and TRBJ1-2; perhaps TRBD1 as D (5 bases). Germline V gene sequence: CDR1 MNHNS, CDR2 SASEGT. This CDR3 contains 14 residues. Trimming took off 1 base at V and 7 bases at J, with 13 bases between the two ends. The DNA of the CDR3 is TGTGCCAGCAGTGAAGAGGAGGGGCGGATTGGCTACACCTTC. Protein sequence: CASSEEEGRIGYTF.

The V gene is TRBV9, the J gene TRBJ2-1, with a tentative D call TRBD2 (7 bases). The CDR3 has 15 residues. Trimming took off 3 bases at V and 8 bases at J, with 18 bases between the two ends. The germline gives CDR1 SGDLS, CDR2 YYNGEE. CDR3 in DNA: TGTGCCAGCAGCGGACACGGGGGCGGGAGCTATGAGCAGTTCTTC. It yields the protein CASSGHGGGSYEQFF.

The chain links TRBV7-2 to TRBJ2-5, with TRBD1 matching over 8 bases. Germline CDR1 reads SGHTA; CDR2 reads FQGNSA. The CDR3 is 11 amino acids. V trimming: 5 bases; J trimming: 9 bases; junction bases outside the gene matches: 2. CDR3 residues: CASSPGGPQYF. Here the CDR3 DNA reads TGTGCCAGCAGCCCAGGGGGCCCCCAGTACTTC. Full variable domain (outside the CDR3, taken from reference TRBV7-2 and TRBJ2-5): GAGVSQSPSNKVTEKGKDVELRCDPISGHTALYWYRQSLGQGLEFLIYFQGNSAPDKSGLPSDRFSAERTGGSVSTLTIQRTQQEDSAVYLCASSPGGPQYFGPGTRLLVL.

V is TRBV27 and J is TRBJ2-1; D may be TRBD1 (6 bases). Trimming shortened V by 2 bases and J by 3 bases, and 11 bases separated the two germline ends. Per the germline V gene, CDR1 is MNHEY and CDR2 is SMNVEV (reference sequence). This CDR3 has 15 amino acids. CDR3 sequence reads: CASSLAGASYNEQFF. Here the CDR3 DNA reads TGTGCCAGCAGTTTAGCAGGGGCCAGCTACAATGAGCAGTTCTTC.

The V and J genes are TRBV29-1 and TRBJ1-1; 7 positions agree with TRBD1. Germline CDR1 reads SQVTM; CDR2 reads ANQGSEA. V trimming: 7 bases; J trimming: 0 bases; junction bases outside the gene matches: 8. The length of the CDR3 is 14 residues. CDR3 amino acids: CSGLGDSLNTEAFF. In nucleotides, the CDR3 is TGCAGCGGTTTGGGGGACAGCCTGAACACTGAAGCTTTCTTT. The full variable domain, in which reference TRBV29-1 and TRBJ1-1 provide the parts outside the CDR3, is SAVISQKPSRDICQRGTSLTIQCQVDSQVTMMFWYRQQPGQSLTLIATANQGSEATYESGFVIDKFPISRPNLTFSTLTVSNMSPEDSSIYLCSGLGDSLNTEAFFGQGTRLTVV.

CDR3 nucleotides: TGTGCCAGCAGTCAACAGGAGTACACTGAAGCTTTCTTT. Its translation is CASSQQEYTEAFF. The genes are TRBV6-6 and TRBJ1-1; D may be TRBD1 (5 bases). V shed 5 bases and J shed 3 bases, with 10 bases lying between them. This CDR3 spans 13 amino acids. The V gene's germline CDR1 is MNHNY and CDR2 SVGAGI (reference sequence).

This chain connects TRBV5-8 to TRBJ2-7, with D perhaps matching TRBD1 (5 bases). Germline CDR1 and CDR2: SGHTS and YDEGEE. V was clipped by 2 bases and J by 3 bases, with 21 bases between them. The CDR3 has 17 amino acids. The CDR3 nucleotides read TGTGCCAGCAGCTTAGGGGCCTTGACAGAGCCGAACTACGAGCAGTACTTC. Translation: CASSLGALTEPNYEQYF.

The CDR3: CASSEGMGVHEKLFF. The CDR3 DNA sequence: TGTGCCAGCAGTGAAGGAATGGGAGTCCATGAAAAACTGTTTTTT. The V gene is TRBV2, the J gene TRBJ1-4; D remains ambiguous. Trimming took off 1 base at V and 6 bases at J, with 12 bases between the two ends. The CDR3 covers 15 residues. Germline V gene lookup returns CDR1 SNHLY and CDR2 FYNNEI.

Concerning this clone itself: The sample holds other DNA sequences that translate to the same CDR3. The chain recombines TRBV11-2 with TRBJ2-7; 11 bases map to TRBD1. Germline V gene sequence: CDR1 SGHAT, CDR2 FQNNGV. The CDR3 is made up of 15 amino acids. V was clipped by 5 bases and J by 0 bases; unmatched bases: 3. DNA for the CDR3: TGTGCCAGCAGCCCCGGGACAGGGGGCTCCTACGAGCAGTACTTC. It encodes CASSPGTGGSYEQYF.

As DNA, the CDR3 is TGTGCCAGCAGTTCAGGGGCCTATAATTCACCCCTCCACTTT. It codes for CASSSGAYNSPLHF. V is TRBV28 and J is TRBJ1-6; the D gene is possibly TRBD1 (6 bases). Germline V gene data show CDR1 as MDHEN and CDR2 as SYDVKM. The CDR3 length is 14 residues. V lost 4 bases to trimming and J lost 2 bases, with 6 bases between them.

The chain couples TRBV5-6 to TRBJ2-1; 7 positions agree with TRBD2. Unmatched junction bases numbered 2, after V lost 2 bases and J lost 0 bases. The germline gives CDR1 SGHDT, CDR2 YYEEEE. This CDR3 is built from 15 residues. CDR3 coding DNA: TGTGCCAGCAGCTTCGGCGGGAGCTCCTACAATGAGCAGTTCTTC. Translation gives CASSFGGSSYNEQFF.

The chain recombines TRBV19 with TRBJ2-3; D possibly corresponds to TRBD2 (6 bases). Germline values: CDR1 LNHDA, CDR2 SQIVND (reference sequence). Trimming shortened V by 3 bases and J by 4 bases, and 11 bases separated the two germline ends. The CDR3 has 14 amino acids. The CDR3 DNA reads TGTGCCAGTAGTATCTCGCGGGGTTCAGATACGCAGTATTTT. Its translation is CASSISRGSDTQYF.

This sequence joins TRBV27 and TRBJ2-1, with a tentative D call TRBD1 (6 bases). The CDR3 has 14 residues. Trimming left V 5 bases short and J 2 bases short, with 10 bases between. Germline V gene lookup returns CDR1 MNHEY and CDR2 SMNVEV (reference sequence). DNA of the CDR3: TGTGCCAGCAGTGCCACAGGGCCCTACAATGAGCAGTTCTTC. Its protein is CASSATGPYNEQFF.

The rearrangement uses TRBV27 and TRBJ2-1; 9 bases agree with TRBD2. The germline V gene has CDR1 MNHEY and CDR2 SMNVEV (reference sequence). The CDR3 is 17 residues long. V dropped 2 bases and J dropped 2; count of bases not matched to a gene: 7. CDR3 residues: CASSLKDVAGAYNEQFF. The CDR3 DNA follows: TGTGCCAGCAGTTTAAAGGATGTAGCGGGAGCCTACAATGAGCAGTTCTTC.

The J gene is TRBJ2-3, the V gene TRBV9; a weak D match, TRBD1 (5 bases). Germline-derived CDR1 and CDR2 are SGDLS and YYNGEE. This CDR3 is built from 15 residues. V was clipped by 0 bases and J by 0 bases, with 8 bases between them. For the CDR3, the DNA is TGTGCCAGCAGCGTAGGGAACAGGAGCACAGATACGCAGTATTTT. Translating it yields CASSVGNRSTDTQYF.

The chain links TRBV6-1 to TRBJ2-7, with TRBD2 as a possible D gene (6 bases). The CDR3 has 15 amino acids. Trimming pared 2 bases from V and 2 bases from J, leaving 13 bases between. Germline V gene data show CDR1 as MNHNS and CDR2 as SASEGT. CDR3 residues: CASSETGLPTYEQYF. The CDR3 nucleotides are TGTGCCAGCAGTGAAACGGGACTGCCGACCTACGAGCAGTACTTC.

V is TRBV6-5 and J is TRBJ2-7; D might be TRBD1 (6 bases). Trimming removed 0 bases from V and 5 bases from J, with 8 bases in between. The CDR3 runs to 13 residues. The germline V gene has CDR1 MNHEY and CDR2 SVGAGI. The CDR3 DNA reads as TGTGCCAGCAGTTACTCACAGGGCAACGAGCAGTACTTC. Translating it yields CASSYSQGNEQYF.

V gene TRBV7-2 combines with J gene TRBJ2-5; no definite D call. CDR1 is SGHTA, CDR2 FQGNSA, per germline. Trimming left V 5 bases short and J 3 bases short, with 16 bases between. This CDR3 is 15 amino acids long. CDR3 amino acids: CASSPTDYMEETQYF. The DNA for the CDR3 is TGTGCCAGCAGCCCGACTGATTATATGGAAGAGACCCAGTACTTC.

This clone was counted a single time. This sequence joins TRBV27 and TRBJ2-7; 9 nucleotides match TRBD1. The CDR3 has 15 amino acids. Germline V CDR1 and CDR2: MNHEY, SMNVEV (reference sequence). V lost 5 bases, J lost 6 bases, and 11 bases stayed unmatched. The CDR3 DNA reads TGTGCCAGCAGTCCGTCAGGGACAGGGTTTTCCGAGCAGTACTTC. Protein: CASSPSGTGFSEQYF.

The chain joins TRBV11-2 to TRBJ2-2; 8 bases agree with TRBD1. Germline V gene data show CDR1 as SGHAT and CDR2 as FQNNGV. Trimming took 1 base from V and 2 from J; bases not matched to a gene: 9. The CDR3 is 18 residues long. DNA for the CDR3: TGTGCCAGCAGCTTAGTTTCCAGGGCAGGGGGCAACACCGGGGAGCTGTTTTTT. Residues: CASSLVSRAGGNTGELFF. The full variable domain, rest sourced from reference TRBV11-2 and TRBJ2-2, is EAGVAQSPRYKIIEKRQSVAFWCNPISGHATLYWYQQILGQGPKLLIQFQNNGVVDDSQLPKDRFSAERLKGVDSTLKIQPAKLEDSAVYLCASSLVSRAGGNTGELFFGEGSRLTVL.

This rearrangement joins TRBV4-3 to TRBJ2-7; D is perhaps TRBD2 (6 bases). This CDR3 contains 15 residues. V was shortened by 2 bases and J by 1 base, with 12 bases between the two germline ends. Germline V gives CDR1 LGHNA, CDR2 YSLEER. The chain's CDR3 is CASSQIPGDSYEQYF. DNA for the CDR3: TGCGCCAGCAGCCAAATCCCGGGGGATTCCTACGAGCAGTACTTC.

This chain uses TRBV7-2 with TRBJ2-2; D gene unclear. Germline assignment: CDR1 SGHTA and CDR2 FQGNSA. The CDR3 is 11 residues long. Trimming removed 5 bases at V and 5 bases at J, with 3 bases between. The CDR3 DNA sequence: TGTGCCAGCAGCCCGACCGGGGAGCTGTTTTTT. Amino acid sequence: CASSPTGELFF.

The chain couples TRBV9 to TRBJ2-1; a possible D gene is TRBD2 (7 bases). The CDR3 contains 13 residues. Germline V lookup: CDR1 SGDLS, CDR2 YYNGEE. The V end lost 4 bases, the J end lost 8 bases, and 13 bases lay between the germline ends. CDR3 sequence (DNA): TGTGCCAGCAGCCCCCCGGGGGGCGATGAGCAGTTCTTC. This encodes CASSPPGGDEQFF.

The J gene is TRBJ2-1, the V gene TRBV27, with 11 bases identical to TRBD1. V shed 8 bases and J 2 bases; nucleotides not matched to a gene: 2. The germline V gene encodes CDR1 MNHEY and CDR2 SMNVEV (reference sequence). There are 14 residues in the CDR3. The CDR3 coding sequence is TGTGCCAGCTGGGGACAGGGGGCCTACAATGAGCAGTTCTTC. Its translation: CASWGQGAYNEQFF.

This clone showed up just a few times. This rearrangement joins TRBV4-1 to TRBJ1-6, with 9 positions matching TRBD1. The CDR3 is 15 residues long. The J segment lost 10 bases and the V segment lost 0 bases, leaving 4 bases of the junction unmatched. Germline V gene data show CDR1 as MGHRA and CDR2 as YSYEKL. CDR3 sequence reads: CASSQEPDRGSPLHF. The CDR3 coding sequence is TGCGCCAGCAGCCAAGAGCCGGACAGGGGATCACCCCTCCACTTT.

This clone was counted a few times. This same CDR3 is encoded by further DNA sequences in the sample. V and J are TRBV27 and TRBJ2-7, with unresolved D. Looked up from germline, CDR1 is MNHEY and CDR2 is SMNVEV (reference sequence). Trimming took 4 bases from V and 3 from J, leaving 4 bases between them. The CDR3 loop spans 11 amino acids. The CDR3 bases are TGTGCCAGCAGTTCCAGCTACGAGCAGTACTTC. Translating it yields CASSSSYEQYF.

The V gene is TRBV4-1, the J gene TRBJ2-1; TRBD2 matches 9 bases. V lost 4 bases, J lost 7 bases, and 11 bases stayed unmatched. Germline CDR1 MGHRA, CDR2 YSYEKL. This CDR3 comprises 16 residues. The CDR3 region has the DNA TGCGCCAGCAGCCCCAGCGGGCGGGAGGGTGGTAATGAGCAGTTCTTC. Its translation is CASSPSGREGGNEQFF.